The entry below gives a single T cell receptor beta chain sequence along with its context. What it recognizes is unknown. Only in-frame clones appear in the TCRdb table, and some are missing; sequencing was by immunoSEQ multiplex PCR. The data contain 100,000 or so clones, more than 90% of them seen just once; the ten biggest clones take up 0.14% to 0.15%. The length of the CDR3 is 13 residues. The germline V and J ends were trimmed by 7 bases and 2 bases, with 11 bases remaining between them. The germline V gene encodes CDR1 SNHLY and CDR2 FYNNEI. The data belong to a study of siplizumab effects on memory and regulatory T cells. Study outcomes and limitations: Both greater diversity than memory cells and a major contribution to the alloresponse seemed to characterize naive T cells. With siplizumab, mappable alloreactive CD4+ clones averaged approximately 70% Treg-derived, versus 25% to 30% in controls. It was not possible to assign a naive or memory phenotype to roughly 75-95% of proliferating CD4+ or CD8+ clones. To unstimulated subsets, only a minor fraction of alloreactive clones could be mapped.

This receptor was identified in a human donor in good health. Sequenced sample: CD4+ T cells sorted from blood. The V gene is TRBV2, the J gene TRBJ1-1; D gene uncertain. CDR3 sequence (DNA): TGTGCCAGCAATAGGGCTTATAACACTGAAGCTTTCTTT. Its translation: CASNRAYNTEAFF.